These T cell receptor beta chains were read from a single sample in a study of shared clonotypes between healthy human individuals. The assay was immunoSEQ multiplex PCR, and TCRdb's table has in-frame clones only and misses some. The sample carries some 740,000 clones, 80% to 95% recorded once. Sequenced sample: naive CD8+ T cells sorted from blood. The receptors were sampled from a man in his thirties or forties in good health. Both conserved end residues are part of each CDR3. The D gene is left open where the match is weak. Not every row has a clone size; where given, it reads once, few, many or a size class.

D,J,V,size,CDR3,DNA
.,TRBJ2-2,TRBV29-1,.,CSVDPQDTGELFF,TGCAGCGTTGATCCACAAGACACCGGGGAGCTGTTTTTT
.,TRBJ2-1,TRBV11-2,.,CASRRPRQVDEQFF,TGTGCCAGCAGACGGCCGAGACAGGTCGATGAGCAGTTCTTC
TRBD1,TRBJ1-1,TRBV13,.,CASSFRQGTEAFF,TGTGCCAGCAGCTTCCGACAGGGTACTGAAGCTTTCTTT
.,TRBJ2-2,TRBV13,once,CASSMGAPNTGELFF,TGTGCCAGCAGCATGGGAGCCCCAAACACCGGGGAGCTGTTTTTT
.,TRBJ2-7,TRBV7-9,.,CASSLSGYEQYF,TGTGCCAGCAGCTTGAGCGGATACGAGCAGTACTTC
.,TRBJ1-1,TRBV19,.,CASSQNTEAFF,TGTGCCAGTAGTCAGAACACTGAAGCTTTCTTT
.,TRBJ2-7,TRBV28,.,CASSFQALSYEQYF,TGTGCCAGCAGTTTCCAGGCGTTGAGCTACGAGCAGTACTTC
.,TRBJ2-7,TRBV30,.,CAWDQTDTYEQYF,TGTGCCTGGGACCAGACAGATACCTACGAGCAGTACTTC
.,TRBJ1-1,TRBV28,.,CASGSQPTEAFF,TGTGCCAGCGGGAGCCAGCCCACTGAAGCTTTCTTT
.,TRBJ1-1,TRBV7-9,.,CASSGDMNTEAFF,TGTGCCAGCAGCGGGGACATGAACACTGAAGCTTTCTTT
TRBD1,TRBJ2-3,TRBV5-4,once,CASSRDRGRADTQYF,TGTGCCAGCAGCCGCGACAGGGGGCGAGCAGATACGCAGTATTTT
.,TRBJ1-5,TRBV5-6,.,CASSSNPSEPQHF,TGTGCCAGCAGCTCCAATCCTTCCGAGCCCCAGCATTTT
TRBD1,TRBJ2-5,TRBV27,.,CASSRQSTGVPETQYF,TGTGCCAGCAGCCGACAATCAACAGGGGTCCCAGAGACCCAGTACTTC
.,TRBJ1-4,TRBV27,.,CASSSLQSNEKLFF,TGTGCCAGCAGTTCATTACAAAGTAATGAAAAACTGTTTTTT
.,TRBJ2-1,TRBV6-4,.,CASSDTGRNEQFF,TGTGCCAGCAGTGACACAGGGAGAAATGAGCAGTTCTTC
TRBD1,TRBJ2-5,TRBV27,.,CASSPTDRGRIEETQYF,TGTGCCAGCAGTCCTACTGACAGGGGCCGAATCGAAGAGACCCAGTACTTC
.,TRBJ2-1,TRBV7-9,.,CASSFPTRSYNEQFF,TGTGCCAGCAGCTTCCCGACTAGGTCCTACAATGAGCAGTTCTTC
.,TRBJ2-1,TRBV5-4,.,CASSSLAYNEQFF,TGTGCCAGCAGCTCTTTAGCGTATAATGAGCAGTTCTTC
.,TRBJ2-1,TRBV29-1,.,CSPRDGMNEQFF,TGCAGCCCCCGGGACGGAATGAATGAGCAGTTCTTC
.,TRBJ2-3,TRBV6-1,.,CASSEAPTGRTDTQYF,TGTGCCAGCAGTGAAGCGCCGACAGGGAGGACAGATACGCAGTATTTT
.,TRBJ2-5,TRBV14,.,CASSQIQETQYF,TGTGCCAGCAGCCAAATACAAGAGACCCAGTACTTC
TRBD2,TRBJ2-2,TRBV4-1,.,CASSQYPGTSTNTGELFF,TGCGCCAGCAGCCAGTACCCCGGGACTAGCACGAACACCGGGGAGCTGTTTTTT
.,TRBJ2-3,TRBV7-9,.,CASSLVLGTDTQYF,TGTGCCAGCAGCTTAGTTCTAGGGACAGATACGCAGTATTTT
.,TRBJ2-1,TRBV6-6,.,CASSYNEQFF,TGTGCCAGCAGTTACAATGAGCAGTTCTTC
TRBD2,TRBJ2-7,TRBV7-8,.,CASSWSGRLAGGPPSYEQYF,TGTGCCAGCAGCTGGTCGGGGAGATTAGCGGGAGGGCCACCCTCCTACGAGCAGTACTTC
.,TRBJ2-7,TRBV7-8,once,CASSLEGRTYEQYF,TGTGCCAGCAGCTTAGAAGGACGGACCTACGAGCAGTACTTC
TRBD2,TRBJ2-1,TRBV4-1,.,CASSPGEGSYNEQFF,TGCGCCAGCAGCCCGGGGGAGGGCTCCTACAATGAGCAGTTCTTC
TRBD2,TRBJ2-1,TRBV5-6,.,CASSLWAGDYNEQFF,TGTGCCAGCAGCTTGTGGGCGGGGGACTACAATGAGCAGTTCTTC
.,TRBJ2-7,TRBV7-2,.,CASSLDGGPYYEQYF,TGTGCCAGCAGCTTAGATGGGGGGCCCTACTACGAGCAGTACTTC
.,TRBJ2-2,TRBV5-4,.,CASSPRGGELFF,TGTGCCAGCAGCCCCCGGGGCGGGGAGCTGTTTTTT
.,TRBJ2-3,TRBV7-9,.,CASSLAGDNKNTGTDTQYF,TGTGCCAGCAGCTTAGCGGGGGACAACAAAAACACGGGCACAGATACGCAGTATTTT
.,TRBJ2-7,TRBV5-1,.,CASSLVGDFSYEQYF,TGCGCCAGCAGCTTGGTCGGGGACTTCTCCTACGAGCAGTACTTC
.,TRBJ2-7,TRBV4-1,.,CASSQDKSYEQYF,TGCGCCAGCAGCCAAGATAAATCCTACGAGCAGTACTTC
.,TRBJ2-7,TRBV11-2,.,CASSPNFDEQYF,TGTGCCAGCAGCCCGAATTTTGACGAGCAGTACTTC
.,TRBJ2-5,TRBV5-1,.,CASSERGYQETQYF,TGCGCCAGCAGCGAAAGGGGTTACCAAGAGACCCAGTACTTC
TRBD1,TRBJ2-7,TRBV7-9,.,CASSPGTESYEQYF,TGTGCCAGCAGCCCCGGGACAGAGTCCTACGAGCAGTACTTC
.,TRBJ1-1,TRBV7-9,.,CASSLIQGPTGAFF,TGTGCCAGCAGCTTAATACAGGGTCCCACTGGAGCTTTCTTT
.,TRBJ2-1,TRBV29-1,.,CSVGGTRKNREQFF,TGCAGCGTGGGGGGGACACGAAAGAACCGTGAGCAGTTCTTC
.,TRBJ1-1,TRBV9,.,CASSAGPNTEAFF,TGTGCCAGCAGCGCGGGGCCGAACACTGAAGCTTTCTTT
.,TRBJ1-2,TRBV7-3,.,CASTRDVNDYGYTF,TGTGCCAGCACCCGGGACGTGAATGACTATGGCTACACCTTC
.,TRBJ2-5,TRBV18,.,CASSPRAVSSQETQYF,TGTGCCAGCTCACCTCGCGCGGTTTCTTCCCAAGAGACCCAGTACTTC
.,TRBJ2-7,TRBV28,.,CASRGSPYEQYF,TGTGCCAGCAGAGGGTCCCCCTACGAGCAGTACTTC
.,TRBJ1-1,TRBV7-9,once,CASSLGGLLNTEAFF,TGTGCCAGCAGCTTAGGGGGACTGTTGAACACTGAAGCTTTCTTT
.,TRBJ2-1,TRBV29-1,.,CSGHGESFNEQFF,TGCAGCGGTCACGGGGAATCCTTCAATGAGCAGTTCTTC
TRBD1,TRBJ2-7,TRBV4-3,.,CASSERTGISYEQYF,TGCGCCAGCAGCGAGCGGACAGGGATCTCCTACGAGCAGTACTTC
TRBD2,TRBJ2-5,TRBV28,.,CASSPSEGLAGGQETQYF,TGTGCCAGCAGTCCATCCGAAGGACTAGCGGGGGGCCAAGAGACCCAGTACTTC
TRBD1,TRBJ1-5,TRBV7-9,.,CASSGDRPYNQPQHF,TGTGCCAGCAGCGGGGACAGACCATACAATCAGCCCCAGCATTTT
TRBD2,TRBJ2-1,TRBV19,.,CASSPLAGVDYNEQFF,TGTGCCAGTAGTCCCTTAGCGGGAGTAGATTACAATGAGCAGTTCTTC
.,TRBJ2-2,TRBV9,.,CASSVDAGELFF,TGTGCCAGCAGCGTAGATGCCGGGGAGCTGTTTTTT
.,TRBJ2-7,TRBV2,.,CASSESGGSSYEQYF,TGTGCCAGCAGTGAAAGTGGAGGGAGCTCCTACGAGCAGTACTTC
.,TRBJ2-5,TRBV4-1,.,CASSLAWRTQETQYF,TGCGCCAGCAGCCTCGCCTGGCGTACCCAAGAGACCCAGTACTTC
TRBD1,TRBJ1-2,TRBV27,.,CASSAGTGANYGYTF,TGTGCCAGCAGTGCCGGGACAGGGGCTAACTATGGCTACACCTTC
.,TRBJ2-7,TRBV11-2,.,CASSPGTSYEQYF,TGTGCCAGCAGCCCCGGGACCTCCTACGAGCAGTACTTC
.,TRBJ2-5,TRBV7-9,.,CASSLGKAGNTRPETQYF,TGTGCCAGCAGCTTAGGCAAGGCAGGCAACACCAGACCGGAGACCCAGTACTTC
TRBD2,TRBJ2-3,TRBV19,.,CATRLGLAGGDTQYF,TGTGCCACCCGGCTGGGACTAGCGGGAGGAGATACGCAGTATTTT
.,TRBJ1-5,TRBV7-2,once,CASSTAVDSNQPQHF,TGTGCCAGCAGCACAGCTGTCGATAGCAATCAGCCCCAGCATTTT
.,TRBJ2-7,TRBV27,once,CASSLEGRPYEQYF,TGTGCCAGCAGTTTAGAAGGGCGCCCATACGAGCAGTACTTC
.,TRBJ1-4,TRBV2,.,CASGREGQINEKLFF,TGTGCCAGCGGCAGGGAAGGACAGATTAATGAAAAACTGTTTTTT